The present entry profiles one T cell receptor (beta chain) with its context. TCRdb's copy holds only in-frame clones and misses some; the assay was immunoSEQ multiplex PCR. The sample carries about 110,000 clones, around 91% recorded once. The germline V and J ends were trimmed by 4 bases and 8 bases, with 16 bases remaining between them. The CDR3 has 15 amino acids. From germline, CDR1 is SGHRS and CDR2 YFSETQ. The record originates from a study of T cell responses to AZD1222 COVID-19 vaccine. V and J are TRBV5-1 and TRBJ1-6, with D uncertain. The sequences come from peripheral blood, collected on day 0 of AZD1222 vaccination. This TCR was sampled from an adult in good health. Here the CDR3 reads CASSPDVTPDSPLHF. The CDR3 coding sequence is TGCGCCAGCAGCCCTGATGTAACGCCGGATTCACCCCTCCACTTT.